These T cell receptor beta chains were read from a single sample in a study of blood T cell repertoires in COVID-19. Repertoires were generated with immunoSEQ multiplex PCR, while TCRdb's copy carries only in-frame clones and drops some. Of about 220,000 clones in the sample, about 85% were seen once. Sequencing used peripheral blood. The receptor set was obtained from a man between 45 and 60 years old who had recovered from COVID-19. Both conserved end residues are trimmed from each CDR3. Fields, in order: V gene, CDR3 protein.

V gene: TRBV27
CDR3 protein: ASSPGSSYEQY

V gene: TRBV7-8
CDR3 protein: ASSAISGQLIAKNIQY

V gene: TRBV19
CDR3 protein: ASSQSGTGEAF

V gene: TRBV9
CDR3 protein: ASSFLETSGNNEQF

V gene: TRBV24-1
CDR3 protein: ATSDLRDIILDTQY

V gene: TRBV30
CDR3 protein: AWSGQTQETQY

V gene: TRBV29-1
CDR3 protein: SATIRTSGGYEQY

V gene: TRBV6-6
CDR3 protein: ASSYNRAGELF

V gene: TRBV30
CDR3 protein: VGTTSGNEQF

V gene: TRBV6-5
CDR3 protein: ATKNRGHQETQY

V gene: TRBV7-6
CDR3 protein: ASSIGSSGRAVYEQY

V gene: TRBV24-1
CDR3 protein: ATGLSGAEKETQY

V gene: TRBV4-1
CDR3 protein: ASSQEQGRSYEQY